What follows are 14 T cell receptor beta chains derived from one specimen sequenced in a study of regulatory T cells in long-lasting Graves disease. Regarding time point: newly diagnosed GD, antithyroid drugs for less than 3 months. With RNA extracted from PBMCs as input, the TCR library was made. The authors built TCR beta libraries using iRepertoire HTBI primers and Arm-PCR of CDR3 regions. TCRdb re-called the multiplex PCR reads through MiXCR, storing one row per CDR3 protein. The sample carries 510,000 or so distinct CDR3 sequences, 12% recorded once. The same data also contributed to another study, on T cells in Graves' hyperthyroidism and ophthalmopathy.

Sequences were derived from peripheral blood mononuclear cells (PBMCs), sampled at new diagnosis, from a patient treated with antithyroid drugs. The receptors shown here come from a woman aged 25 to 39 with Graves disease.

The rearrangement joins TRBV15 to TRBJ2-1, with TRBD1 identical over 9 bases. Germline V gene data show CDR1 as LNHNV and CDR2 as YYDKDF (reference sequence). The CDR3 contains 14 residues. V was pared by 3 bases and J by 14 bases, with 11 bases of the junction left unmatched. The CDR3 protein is CATSSNNRGHDKFF. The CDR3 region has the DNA TGTGCCACCAGCAGCAATAACAGGGGGCATGATAAGTTCTTC. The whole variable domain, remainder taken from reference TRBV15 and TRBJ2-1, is DAMVIQNPRYQVTQFGKPVTLSCSQTLNHNVMYWYQQKSSQAPKLLFHYYDKDFNNEADTPDNFQSRRPNTSFCFLDIRSPGLGDTAMYLCATSSNNRGHDKFFGPGTRLTVL.

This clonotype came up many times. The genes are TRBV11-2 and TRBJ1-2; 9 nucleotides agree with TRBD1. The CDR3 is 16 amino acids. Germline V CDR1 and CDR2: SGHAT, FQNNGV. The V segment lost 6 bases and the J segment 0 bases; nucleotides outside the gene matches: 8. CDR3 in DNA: TGTGCCAGCAGGCCACCAGGGACAGGGCCTAACTATGGCTACACCTTC. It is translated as CASRPPGTGPNYGYTF.

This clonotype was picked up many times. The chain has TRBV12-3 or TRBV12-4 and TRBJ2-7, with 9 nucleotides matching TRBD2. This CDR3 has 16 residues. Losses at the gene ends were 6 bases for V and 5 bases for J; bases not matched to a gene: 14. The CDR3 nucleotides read TGTGCCAGCAGGGGGGGTGTGGTAGCGGGAGTTAACGAGCAGTACTTC. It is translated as CASRGGVVAGVNEQYF.

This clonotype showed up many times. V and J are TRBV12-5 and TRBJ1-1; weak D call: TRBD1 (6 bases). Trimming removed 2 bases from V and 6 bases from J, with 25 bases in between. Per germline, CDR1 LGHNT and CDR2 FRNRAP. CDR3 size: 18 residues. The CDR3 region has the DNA TGTGCTAGTGGTTTGTACAAGGGCGTTCGGGGGGCGCGGGCTGAAGCTTTCTTT. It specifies CASGLYKGVRGARAEAFF.

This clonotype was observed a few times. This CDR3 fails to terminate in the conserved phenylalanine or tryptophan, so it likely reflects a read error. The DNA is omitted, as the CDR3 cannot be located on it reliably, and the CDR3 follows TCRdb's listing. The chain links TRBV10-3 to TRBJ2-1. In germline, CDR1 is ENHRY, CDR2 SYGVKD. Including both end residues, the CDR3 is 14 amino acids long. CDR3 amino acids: CAISESGSTSVPFL.

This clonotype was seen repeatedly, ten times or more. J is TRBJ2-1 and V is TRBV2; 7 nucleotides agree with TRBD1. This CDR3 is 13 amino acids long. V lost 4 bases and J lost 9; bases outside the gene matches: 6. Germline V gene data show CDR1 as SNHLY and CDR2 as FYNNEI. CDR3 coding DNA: TGTGCCAGCAGTGGACAGGGTTTGGGTGAGCAGTTCTTC. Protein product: CASSGQGLGEQFF.

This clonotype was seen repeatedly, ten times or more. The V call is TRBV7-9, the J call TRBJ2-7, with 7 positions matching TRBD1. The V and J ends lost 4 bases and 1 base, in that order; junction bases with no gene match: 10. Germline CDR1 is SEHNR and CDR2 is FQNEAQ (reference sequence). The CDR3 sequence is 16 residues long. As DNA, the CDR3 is TGTGCCAGCAGCTCTGCAAGGGGGCGCGGATCCTACGAGCAGTACTTC. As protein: CASSSARGRGSYEQYF.

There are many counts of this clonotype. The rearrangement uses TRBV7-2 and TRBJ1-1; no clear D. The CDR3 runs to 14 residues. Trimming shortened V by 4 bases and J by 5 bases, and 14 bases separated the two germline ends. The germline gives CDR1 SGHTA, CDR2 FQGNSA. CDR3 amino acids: CASSSLRTGTEAFF. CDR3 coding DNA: TGTGCCAGCAGCTCACTCCGTACTGGAACTGAAGCTTTCTTT.

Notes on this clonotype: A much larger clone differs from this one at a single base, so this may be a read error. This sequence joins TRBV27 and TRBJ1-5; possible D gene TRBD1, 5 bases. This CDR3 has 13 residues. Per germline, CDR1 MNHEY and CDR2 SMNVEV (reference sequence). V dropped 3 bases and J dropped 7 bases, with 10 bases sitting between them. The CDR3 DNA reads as TGTGCCAGCAGTTTGTTCCGGGGCCAGCCCCAGCATTTT. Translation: CASSLFRGQPQHF.

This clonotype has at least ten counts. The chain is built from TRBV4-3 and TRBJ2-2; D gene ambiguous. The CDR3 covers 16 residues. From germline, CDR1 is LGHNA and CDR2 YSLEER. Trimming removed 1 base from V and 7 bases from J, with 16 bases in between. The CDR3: CASSQGRHLYRGELFF. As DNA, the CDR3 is TGCGCCAGCAGCCAAGGGAGACACCTCTATCGCGGGGAGCTGTTTTTT.

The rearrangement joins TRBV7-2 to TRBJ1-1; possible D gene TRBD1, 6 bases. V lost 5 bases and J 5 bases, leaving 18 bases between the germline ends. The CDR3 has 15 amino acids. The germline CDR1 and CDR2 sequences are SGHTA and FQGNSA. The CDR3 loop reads CASSPRGGAFTEAFF. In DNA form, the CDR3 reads TGTGCCAGCAGCCCCCGGGGGGGGGCTTTTACTGAAGCTTTCTTT.

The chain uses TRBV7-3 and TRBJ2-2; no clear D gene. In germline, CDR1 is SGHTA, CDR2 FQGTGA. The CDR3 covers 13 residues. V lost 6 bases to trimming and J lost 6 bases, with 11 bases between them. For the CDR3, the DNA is TGTGCCAGCAGACATCTAGAGTCCGGGGAGCTGTTTTTT. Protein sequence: CASRHLESGELFF.

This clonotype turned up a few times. The CDR3 loop is CAWSVRSSGRGAYNEQFF. DNA for the CDR3: TGTGCCTGGAGTGTACGATCTAGCGGGAGGGGGGCCTACAATGAGCAGTTCTTC. The chain has TRBV30 and TRBJ2-1, with TRBD2 identical over 12 bases. Germline CDR1 GTSNPN, CDR2 SVGIG (reference sequence). The CDR3 extends over 18 amino acids. V gave up 0 bases and J gave up 2 bases; unmatched junction bases: 8.

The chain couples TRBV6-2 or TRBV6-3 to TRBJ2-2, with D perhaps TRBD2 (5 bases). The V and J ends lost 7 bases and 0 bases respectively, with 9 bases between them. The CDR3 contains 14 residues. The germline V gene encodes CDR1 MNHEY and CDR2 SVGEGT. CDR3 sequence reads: CASMRTSNTGELFF. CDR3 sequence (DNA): TGTGCCAGCATGCGGACTTCGAACACCGGGGAGCTGTTTTTT.